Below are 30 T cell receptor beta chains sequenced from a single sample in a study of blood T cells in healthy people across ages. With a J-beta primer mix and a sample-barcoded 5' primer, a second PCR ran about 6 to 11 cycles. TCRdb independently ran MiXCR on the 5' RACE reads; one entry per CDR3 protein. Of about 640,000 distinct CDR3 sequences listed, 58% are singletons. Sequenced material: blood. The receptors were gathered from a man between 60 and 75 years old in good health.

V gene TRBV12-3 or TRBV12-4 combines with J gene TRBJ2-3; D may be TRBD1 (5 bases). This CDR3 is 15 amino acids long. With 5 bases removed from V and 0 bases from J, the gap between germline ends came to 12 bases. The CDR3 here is CASSLRQSSTDTQYF. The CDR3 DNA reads TGTGCCAGCAGTCTCCGACAGTCTAGCACAGATACGCAGTATTTT.

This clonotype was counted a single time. In DNA form, the CDR3 reads TGTGCCAGCAGCATAACTAGCGGGGGGGCTGGGTACGGCTACAATGAGCAGTTCTTC. Its protein is CASSITSGGAGYGYNEQFF. The chain combines TRBV7-2 with TRBJ2-1; 13 bases agree with TRBD2. Germline CDR1 is SGHTA and CDR2 is FQGNSA. CDR3 size: 19 residues. With V trimmed by 5 bases and J by 3 bases, 13 bases remained unmatched. Using reference TRBV7-2 and TRBJ2-1 for the parts outside the CDR3, the full variable domain is GAGVSQSPSNKVTEKGKDVELRCDPISGHTALYWYRQSLGQGLEFLIYFQGNSAPDKSGLPSDRFSAERTGGSVSTLTIQRTQQEDSAVYLCASSITSGGAGYGYNEQFFGPGTRLTVL.

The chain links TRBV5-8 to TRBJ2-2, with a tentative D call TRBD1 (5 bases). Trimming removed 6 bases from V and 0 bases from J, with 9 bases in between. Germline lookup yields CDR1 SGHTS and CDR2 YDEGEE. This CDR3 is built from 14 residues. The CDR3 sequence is CASTKGTNTGELFF. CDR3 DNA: TGTGCCAGCACTAAGGGGACGAACACCGGGGAGCTGTTTTTT.

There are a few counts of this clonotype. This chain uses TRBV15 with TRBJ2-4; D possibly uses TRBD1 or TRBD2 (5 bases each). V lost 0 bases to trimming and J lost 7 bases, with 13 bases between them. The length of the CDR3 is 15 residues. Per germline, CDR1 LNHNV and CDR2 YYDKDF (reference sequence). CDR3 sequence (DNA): TGTGCCACCAGCAGAGATCGAGGGGCGCTCAACATTCAGTACTTC. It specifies CATSRDRGALNIQYF.

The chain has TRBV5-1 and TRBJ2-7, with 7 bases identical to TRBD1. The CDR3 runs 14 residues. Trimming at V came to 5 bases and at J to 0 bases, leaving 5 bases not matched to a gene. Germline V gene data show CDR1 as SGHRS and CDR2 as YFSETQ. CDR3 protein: CASREQGISYEQYF. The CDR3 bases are TGCGCCAGCAGGGAACAGGGGATCTCCTACGAGCAGTACTTC.

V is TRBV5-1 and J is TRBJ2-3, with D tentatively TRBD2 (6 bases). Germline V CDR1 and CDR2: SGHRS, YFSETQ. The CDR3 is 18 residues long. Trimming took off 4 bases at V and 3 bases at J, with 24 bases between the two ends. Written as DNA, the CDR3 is TGCGCCAGCAGCGTACATTCCGGGACTCCGAGGGGAACAGATACGCAGTATTTT. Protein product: CASSVHSGTPRGTDTQYF.

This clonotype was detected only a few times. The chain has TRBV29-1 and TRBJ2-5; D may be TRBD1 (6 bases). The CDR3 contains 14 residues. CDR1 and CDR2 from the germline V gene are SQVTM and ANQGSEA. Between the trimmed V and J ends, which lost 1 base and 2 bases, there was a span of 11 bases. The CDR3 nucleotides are TGCAGCGTTGAAGCAGGGGAAGGACAAGAGACCCAGTACTTC. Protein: CSVEAGEGQETQYF.

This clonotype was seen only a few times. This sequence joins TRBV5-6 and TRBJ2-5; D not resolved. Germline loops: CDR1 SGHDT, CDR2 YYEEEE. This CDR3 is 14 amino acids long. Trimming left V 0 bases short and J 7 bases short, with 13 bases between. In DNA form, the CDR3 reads TGTGCCAGCAGCTTGGGCCCCCTAGGTGGGACCCAGTACTTC. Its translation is CASSLGPLGGTQYF.

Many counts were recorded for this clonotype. CDR3 loop: CASSKTSGGQETQYF. DNA of the CDR3: TGTGCCAGCAGCAAGACTAGCGGGGGACAAGAGACCCAGTACTTC. The chain has TRBV5-6 and TRBJ2-5, with TRBD2 matching 12 bases. CDR3 length equals 15 residues. Trimming at V came to 4 bases and at J to 2 bases, leaving 3 bases not matched to a gene. Germline V gives CDR1 SGHDT, CDR2 YYEEEE.

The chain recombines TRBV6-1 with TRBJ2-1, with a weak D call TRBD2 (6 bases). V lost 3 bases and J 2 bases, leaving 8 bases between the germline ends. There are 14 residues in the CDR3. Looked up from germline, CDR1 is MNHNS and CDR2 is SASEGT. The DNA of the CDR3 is TGTGCCAGCAGTGAGTCGGGGGCCTACAATGAGCAGTTCTTC. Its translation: CASSESGAYNEQFF.

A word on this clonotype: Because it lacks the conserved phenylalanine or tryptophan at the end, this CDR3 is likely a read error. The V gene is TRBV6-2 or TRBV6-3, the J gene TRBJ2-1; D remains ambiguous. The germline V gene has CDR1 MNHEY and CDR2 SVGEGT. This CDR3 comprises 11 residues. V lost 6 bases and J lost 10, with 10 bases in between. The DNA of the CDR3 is TGTGCCAGCAGGATCCACTACGAGCAGTTCGTC. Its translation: CASRIHYEQFV.

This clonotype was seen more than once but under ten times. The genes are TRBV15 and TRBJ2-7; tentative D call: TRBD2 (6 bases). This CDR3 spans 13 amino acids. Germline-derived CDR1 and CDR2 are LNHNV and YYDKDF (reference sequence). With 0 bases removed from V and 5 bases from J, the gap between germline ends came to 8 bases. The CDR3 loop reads CATSRDRGNEQYF. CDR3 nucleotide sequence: TGTGCCACCAGCAGAGATCGGGGGAACGAGCAGTACTTC.

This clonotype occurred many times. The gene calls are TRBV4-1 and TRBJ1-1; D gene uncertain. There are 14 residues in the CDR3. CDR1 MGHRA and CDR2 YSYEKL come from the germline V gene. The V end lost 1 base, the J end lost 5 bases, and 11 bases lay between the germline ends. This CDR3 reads CASSQAVRVTEAFF. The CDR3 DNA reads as TGCGCCAGCAGCCAAGCGGTGAGGGTAACTGAAGCTTTCTTT.

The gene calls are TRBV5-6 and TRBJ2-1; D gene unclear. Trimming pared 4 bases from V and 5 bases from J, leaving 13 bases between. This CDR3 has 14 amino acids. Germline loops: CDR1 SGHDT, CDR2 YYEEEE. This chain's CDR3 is CASSRWVLHNEQFF. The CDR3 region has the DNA TGTGCCAGCAGCCGGTGGGTTCTACACAATGAGCAGTTCTTC.

The CDR3 region is CAIRGQGQETQYF. CDR3 nucleotide sequence: TGTGCCATCAGGGGACAGGGCCAAGAGACCCAGTACTTC. The chain joins TRBV10-3 to TRBJ2-5, with 9 bases identical to TRBD1. Trimming took 6 bases from V and 1 from J; bases not matched to a gene: 0. The CDR3 spans 13 residues. Germline-derived CDR1 and CDR2 are ENHRY and SYGVKD.

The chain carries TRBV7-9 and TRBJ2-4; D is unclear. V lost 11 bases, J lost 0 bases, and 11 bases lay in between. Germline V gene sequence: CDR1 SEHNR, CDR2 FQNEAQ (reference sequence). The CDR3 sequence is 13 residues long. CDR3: CAGSPLAKNIQYF. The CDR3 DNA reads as TGTGCCGGCTCCCCCCTAGCCAAAAACATTCAGTACTTC.

The DNA of the CDR3 is TGTGCCAGCAGACCCGGGACAGGGGGAGGGAACACTGAAGCTTTCTTT. Translated, it gives CASRPGTGGGNTEAFF. The chain joins TRBV2 to TRBJ1-1; TRBD1 matches 11 bases. V shed 6 bases and J 1 base; nucleotides not matched to a gene: 7. The CDR3 spans 16 residues. CDR1 is SNHLY, CDR2 FYNNEI, per germline.

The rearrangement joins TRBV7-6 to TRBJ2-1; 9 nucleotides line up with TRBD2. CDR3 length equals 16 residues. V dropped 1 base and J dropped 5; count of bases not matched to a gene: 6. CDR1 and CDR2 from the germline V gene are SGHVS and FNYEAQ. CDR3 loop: CASSLEASGANNEQFF. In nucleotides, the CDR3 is TGTGCCAGCAGCTTAGAGGCTAGCGGGGCGAACAATGAGCAGTTCTTC. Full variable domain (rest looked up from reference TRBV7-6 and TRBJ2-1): GAGVSQSPRYKVTKRGQDVALRCDPISGHVSLYWYRQALGQGPEFLTYFNYEAQQDKSGLPNDRFSAERPEGSISTLTIQRTEQRDSAMYRCASSLEASGANNEQFFGPGTRLTVL.

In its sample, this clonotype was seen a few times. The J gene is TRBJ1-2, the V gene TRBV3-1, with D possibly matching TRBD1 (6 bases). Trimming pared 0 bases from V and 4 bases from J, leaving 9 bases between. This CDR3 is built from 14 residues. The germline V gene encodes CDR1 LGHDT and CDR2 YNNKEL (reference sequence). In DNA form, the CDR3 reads TGTGCCAGCAGCCAAGATACAGGGAGCTATGGCTACACCTTC. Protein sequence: CASSQDTGSYGYTF.

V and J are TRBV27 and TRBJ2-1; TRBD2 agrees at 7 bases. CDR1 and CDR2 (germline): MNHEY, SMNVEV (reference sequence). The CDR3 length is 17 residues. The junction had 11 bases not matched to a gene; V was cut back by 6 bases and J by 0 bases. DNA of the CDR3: TGTGCCAGCAGCCGCAAGCTCGGGGGGAACTCCTACAATGAGCAGTTCTTC. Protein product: CASSRKLGGNSYNEQFF.

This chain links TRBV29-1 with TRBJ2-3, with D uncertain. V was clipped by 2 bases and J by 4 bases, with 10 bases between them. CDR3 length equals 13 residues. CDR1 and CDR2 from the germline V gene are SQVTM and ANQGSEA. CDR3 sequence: CSVELGWADTQYF. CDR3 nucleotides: TGCAGCGTTGAACTGGGGTGGGCAGATACGCAGTATTTT.

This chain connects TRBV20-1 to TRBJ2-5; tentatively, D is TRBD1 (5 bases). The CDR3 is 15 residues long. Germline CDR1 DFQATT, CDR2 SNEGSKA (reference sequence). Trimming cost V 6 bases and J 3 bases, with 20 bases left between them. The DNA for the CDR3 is TGCAGTGCCCCGTCGTATCCCGACAGCGAAGAGACCCAGTACTTC. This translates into CSAPSYPDSEETQYF.

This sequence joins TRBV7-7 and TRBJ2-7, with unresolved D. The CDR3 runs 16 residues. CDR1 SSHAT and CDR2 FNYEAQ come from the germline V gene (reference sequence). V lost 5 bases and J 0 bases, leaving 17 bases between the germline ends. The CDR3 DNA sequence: TGTGCCAGCAGCGTCCCCCGCACAGCCCTCTCCTACGAGCAGTACTTC. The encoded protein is CASSVPRTALSYEQYF.

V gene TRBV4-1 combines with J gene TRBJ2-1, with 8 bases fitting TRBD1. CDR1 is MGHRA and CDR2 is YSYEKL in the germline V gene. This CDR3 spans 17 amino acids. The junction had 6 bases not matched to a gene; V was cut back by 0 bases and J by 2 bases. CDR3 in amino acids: CASSQDPGQGPYNEQFF. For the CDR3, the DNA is TGCGCCAGCAGCCAAGATCCCGGACAGGGCCCCTACAATGAGCAGTTCTTC.

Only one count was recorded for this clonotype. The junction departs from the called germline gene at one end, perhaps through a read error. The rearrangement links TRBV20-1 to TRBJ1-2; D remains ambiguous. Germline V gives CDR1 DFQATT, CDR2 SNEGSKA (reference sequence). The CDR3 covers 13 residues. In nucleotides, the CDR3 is TGCAGTGCTCTTGAAGGACCTAACTACGGCTACACCTTC. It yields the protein CSALEGPNYGYTF.

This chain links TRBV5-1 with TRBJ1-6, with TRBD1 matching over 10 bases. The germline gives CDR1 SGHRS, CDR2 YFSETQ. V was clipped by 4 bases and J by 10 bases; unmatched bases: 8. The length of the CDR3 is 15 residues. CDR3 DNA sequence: TGCGCCAGCAGCGTCGGGACAGGGGATGGCTCACCCCTCCACTTT. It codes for CASSVGTGDGSPLHF.

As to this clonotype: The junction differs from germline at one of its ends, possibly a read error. The CDR3 loop reads CATSDRVFPTGELFF. CDR3 DNA sequence: TGTGCCACCAGTGACCGGGTCTTCCCCACCGGGGAGCTGTTTTTT. This chain joins TRBV10-3 and TRBJ2-2, with no clear D. CDR1 is ENHRY and CDR2 is SYGVKD in the germline V gene. This CDR3 spans 15 amino acids.

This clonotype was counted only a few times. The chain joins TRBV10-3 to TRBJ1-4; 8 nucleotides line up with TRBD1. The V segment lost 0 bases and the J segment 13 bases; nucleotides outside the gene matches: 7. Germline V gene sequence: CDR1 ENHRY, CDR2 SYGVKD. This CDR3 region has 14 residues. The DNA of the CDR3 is TGTGCCATCAGTGAGTCGTTGCAGGGGGCGCGACTGTTTTTT. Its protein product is CAISESLQGARLFF.

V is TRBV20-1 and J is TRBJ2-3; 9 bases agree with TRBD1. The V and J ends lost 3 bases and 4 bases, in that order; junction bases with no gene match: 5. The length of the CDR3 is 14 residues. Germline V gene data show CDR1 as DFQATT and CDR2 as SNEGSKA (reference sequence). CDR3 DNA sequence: TGCAGTGCTAGTACGGGACAGGGTGCAGATACGCAGTATTTT. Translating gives CSASTGQGADTQYF.

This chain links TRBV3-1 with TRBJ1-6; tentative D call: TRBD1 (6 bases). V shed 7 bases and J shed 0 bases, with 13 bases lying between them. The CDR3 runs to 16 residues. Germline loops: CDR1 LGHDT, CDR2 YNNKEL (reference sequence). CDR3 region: CASTGGTSSYNSPLHF. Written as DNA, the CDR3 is TGTGCCAGCACCGGAGGGACAAGCTCCTATAATTCACCCCTCCACTTT.